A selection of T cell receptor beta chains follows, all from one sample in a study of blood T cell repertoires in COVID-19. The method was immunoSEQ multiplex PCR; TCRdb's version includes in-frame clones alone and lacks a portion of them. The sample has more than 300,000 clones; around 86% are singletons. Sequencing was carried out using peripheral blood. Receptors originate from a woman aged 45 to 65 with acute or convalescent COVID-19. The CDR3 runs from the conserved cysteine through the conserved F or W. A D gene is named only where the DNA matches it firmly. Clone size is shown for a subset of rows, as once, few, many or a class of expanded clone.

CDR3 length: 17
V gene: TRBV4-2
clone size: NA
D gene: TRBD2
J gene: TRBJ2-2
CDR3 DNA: TGTGCCAGCAGCCAAGAGGGGACTAGGGCCCACACCGGGGAGCTGTTTTTT
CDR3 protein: CASSQEGTRAHTGELFF

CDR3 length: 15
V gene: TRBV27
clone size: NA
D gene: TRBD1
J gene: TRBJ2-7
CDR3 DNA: TGTGCCAGCCGAAAAGGGGGCGCCAGCTCCTACGAGCAGTACTTC
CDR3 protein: CASRKGGASSYEQYF

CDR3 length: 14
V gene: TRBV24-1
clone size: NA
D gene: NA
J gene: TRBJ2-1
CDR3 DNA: TGTGCCACCAGTGTCCCGGGAGCTGCCTATGAGCAGTTCTTC
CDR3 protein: CATSVPGAAYEQFF

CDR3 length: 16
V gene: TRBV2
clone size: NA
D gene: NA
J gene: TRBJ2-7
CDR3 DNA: TGTGCCAGCAGTGAAAGTTGGCCAGAAAAATCCTACGAGCAGTACTTC
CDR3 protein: CASSESWPEKSYEQYF

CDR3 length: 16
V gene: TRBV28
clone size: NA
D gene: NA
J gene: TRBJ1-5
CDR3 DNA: TGTGCCAGCAGTTCTATTTACGAACAGGGAGATCAGCCCCAGCATTTT
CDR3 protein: CASSSIYEQGDQPQHF

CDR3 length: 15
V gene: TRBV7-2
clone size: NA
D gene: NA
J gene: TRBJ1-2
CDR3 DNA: TGTGCCAGCAGCTTACTGGCCGGGCAGGGCCTTGGCTACACCTTC
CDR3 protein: CASSLLAGQGLGYTF

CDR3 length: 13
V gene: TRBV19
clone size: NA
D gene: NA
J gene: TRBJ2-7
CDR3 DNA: TGTGCCAGTAGTGACTACGGGACCTACGAGCAGTACTTC
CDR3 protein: CASSDYGTYEQYF

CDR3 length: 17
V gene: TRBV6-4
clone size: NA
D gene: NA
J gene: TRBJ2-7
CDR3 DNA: TGTGCCAGCACCCCTCGCACTGAACAGGGACGGTCCTACGAGCAGTACTTC
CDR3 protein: CASTPRTEQGRSYEQYF

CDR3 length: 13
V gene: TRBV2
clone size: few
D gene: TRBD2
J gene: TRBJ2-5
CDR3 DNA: TGTGCCAGCAGTGATGGCGGGAGGGAGACCCAGTACTTC
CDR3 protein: CASSDGGRETQYF

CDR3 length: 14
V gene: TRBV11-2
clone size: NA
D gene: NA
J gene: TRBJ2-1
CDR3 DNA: TGTGCCAGCACCCCGGGGACAACCTACAATGAGCAGTTCTTC
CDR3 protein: CASTPGTTYNEQFF

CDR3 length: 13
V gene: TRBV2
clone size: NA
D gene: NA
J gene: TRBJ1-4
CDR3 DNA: TGTGCCAGCTCTTGGGGAGTAGGTGAAAAACTGTTTTTT
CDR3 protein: CASSWGVGEKLFF

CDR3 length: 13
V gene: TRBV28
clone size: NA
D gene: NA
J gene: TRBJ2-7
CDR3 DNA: TGTGCCAGCGTCCAAGACAGTTCCTACGAGCAGTACTTC
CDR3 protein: CASVQDSSYEQYF

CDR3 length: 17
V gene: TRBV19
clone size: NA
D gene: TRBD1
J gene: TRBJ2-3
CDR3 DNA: TGTGCCAGTAGTTCCCGCCGGACAGGGGGTCAGGTAGATACGCAGTATTTT
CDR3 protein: CASSSRRTGGQVDTQYF

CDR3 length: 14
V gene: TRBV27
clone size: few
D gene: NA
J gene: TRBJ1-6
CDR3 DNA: TGTGCCAGCAGTTTAATTCAGGGTAATTCACCCCTCCACTTT
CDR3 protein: CASSLIQGNSPLHF

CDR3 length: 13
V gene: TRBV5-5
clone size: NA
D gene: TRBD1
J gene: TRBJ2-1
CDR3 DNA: TGTGCCAGCAGCTTGACAGGGGGAAATGAGCAGTTCTTC
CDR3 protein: CASSLTGGNEQFF

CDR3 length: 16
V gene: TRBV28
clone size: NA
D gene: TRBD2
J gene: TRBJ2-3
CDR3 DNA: TGTGCCAGCACCCCTCCGGCGGGAGGACCCACAGATACGCAGTATTTT
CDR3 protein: CASTPPAGGPTDTQYF

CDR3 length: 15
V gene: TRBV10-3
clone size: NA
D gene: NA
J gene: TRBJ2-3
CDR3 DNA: TGTGCCATCAGTGAGCGGTTATCAAGCACAGATACGCAGTATTTT
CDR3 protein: CAISERLSSTDTQYF

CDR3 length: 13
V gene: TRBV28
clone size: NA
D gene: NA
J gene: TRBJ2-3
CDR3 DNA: TGTGCCAGCAGTTTACTAAGCACAGATACGCAGTATTTT
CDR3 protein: CASSLLSTDTQYF

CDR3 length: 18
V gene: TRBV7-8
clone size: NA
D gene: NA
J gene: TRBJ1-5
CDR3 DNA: TGTGCCAGCAGCCTAACTTCAAATCTGCAAGCGGGCAATCAGCCCCAGCATTTT
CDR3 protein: CASSLTSNLQAGNQPQHF

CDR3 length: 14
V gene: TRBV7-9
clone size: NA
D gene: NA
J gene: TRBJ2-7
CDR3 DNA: TGTGCCAGCAGCTTAGCAGGGGGTTCGTACGAGCAGTACTTC
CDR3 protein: CASSLAGGSYEQYF

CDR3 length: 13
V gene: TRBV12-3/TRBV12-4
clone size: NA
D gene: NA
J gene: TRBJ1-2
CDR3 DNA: TGTGCCAGCACCCCAGACATTTACTATGGCTACACCTTC
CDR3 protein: CASTPDIYYGYTF

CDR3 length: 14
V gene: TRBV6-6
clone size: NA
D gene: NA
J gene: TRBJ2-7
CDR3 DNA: TGTGCCAGCAGTTACGAACTGGACAGCTACGAGCAGTACTTC
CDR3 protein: CASSYELDSYEQYF

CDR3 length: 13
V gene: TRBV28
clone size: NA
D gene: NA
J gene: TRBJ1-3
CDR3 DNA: TGTGCCAGCGAAAATAGAACCGGAAACACCATATATTTT
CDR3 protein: CASENRTGNTIYF

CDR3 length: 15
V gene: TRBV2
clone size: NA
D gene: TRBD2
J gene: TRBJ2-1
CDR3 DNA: TGTGCCAGCACCCGACTAGCGGGAGGGCTCAATGAGCAGTTCTTC
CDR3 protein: CASTRLAGGLNEQFF

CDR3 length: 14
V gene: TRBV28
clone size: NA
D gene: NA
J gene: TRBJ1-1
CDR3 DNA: TGTGCCACCCGATCGTACAGGAGGAACACTGAAGCTTTCTTT
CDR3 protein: CATRSYRRNTEAFF

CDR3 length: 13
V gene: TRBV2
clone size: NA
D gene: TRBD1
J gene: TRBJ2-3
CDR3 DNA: TGTGCCACGGGACAGGCGGCCACAGATACGCAGTATTTT
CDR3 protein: CATGQAATDTQYF

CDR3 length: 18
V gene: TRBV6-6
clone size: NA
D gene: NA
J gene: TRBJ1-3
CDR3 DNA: TGTGCCAGCAGTCTAAGAATCCATGGGGCGCGCAGCGGGAACACCATATATTTT
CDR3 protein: CASSLRIHGARSGNTIYF

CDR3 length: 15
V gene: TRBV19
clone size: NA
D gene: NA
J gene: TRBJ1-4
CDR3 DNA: TGTGCCAGTAGGGGGATAAGGGGGTCGGTTGAAAAACTGTTTTTT
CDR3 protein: CASRGIRGSVEKLFF

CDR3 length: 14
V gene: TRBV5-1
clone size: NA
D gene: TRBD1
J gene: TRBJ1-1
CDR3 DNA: TGCGCCAGCAGCTTGGGTCCTTCAGGGGGCGAAGCTTTCTTT
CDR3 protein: CASSLGPSGGEAFF

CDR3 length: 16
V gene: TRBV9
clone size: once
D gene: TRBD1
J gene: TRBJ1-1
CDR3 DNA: TGTGCCAGCAGCACTTTAGGACAGGGGCTGAACACTGAAGCTTTCTTT
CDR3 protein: CASSTLGQGLNTEAFF

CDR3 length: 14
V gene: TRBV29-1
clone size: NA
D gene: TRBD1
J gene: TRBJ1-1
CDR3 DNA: TGCAGCGCCAAGGACAGGTCACGATTCACTGAAGCTTTCTTT
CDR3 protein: CSAKDRSRFTEAFF

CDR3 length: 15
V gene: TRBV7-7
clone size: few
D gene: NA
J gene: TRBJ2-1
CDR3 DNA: TGTGCTAGCAGCCTACAGGGTAGCTCCTACAATGAGCAGTTCTTC
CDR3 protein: CASSLQGSSYNEQFF

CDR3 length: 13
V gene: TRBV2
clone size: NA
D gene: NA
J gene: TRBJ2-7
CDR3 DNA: TGTGCCGGGAGCTTCGGAACGGATAACGAGCAGTACTTC
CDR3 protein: CAGSFGTDNEQYF

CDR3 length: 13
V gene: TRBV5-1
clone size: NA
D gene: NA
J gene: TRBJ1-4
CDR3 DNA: TGCGCCAGCAGCGTATCCCCTAATGAAAAACTGTTTTTT
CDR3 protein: CASSVSPNEKLFF

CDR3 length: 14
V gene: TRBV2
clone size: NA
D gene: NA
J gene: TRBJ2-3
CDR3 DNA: TGTGCCAGCAGACAGGGGACTGGCACAGATACGCAGTATTTT
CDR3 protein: CASRQGTGTDTQYF

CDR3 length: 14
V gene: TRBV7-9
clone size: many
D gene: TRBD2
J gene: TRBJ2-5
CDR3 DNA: TGTGCCAGCAGCACCCGACTAGCGGGAGAGACCCAGTACTTC
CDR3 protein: CASSTRLAGETQYF

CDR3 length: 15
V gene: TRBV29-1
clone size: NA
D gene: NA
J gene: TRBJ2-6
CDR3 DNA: TGCAGCGTGCCAGGGGTTGGGTCTGGGGCCAACGTCCTGACTTTC
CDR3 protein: CSVPGVGSGANVLTF

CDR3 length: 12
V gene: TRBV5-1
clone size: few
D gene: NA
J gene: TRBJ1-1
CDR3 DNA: TGCGCCAGCAGTACTATGAACACTGAAGCTTTCTTT
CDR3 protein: CASSTMNTEAFF

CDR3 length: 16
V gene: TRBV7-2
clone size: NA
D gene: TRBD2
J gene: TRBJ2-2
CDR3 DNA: TGTGCCAGCAGTTCAACGACTAGCGACTACACCGGGGAGCTGTTTTTT
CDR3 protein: CASSSTTSDYTGELFF

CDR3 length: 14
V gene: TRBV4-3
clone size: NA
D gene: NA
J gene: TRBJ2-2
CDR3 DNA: TGCGCCAGCAGCCACAGGGAAGGGACCGGGGAGCTGTTTTTT
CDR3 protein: CASSHREGTGELFF

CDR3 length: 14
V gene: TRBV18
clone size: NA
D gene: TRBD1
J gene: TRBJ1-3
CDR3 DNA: TGTGCCAGCTCACCCGGACAGGGAGAAAACACCATATATTTT
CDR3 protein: CASSPGQGENTIYF

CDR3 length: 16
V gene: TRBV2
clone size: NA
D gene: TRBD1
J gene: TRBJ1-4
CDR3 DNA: TGTGCCAGCAGTGATTGGGACAGGGCGAGAGACGAAAAACTGTTTTTT
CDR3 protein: CASSDWDRARDEKLFF